This T cell receptor beta chain stems from a study of identical twins. Germline CDR1 and CDR2: DFQATT and SNEGSKA (reference sequence). CDR3 length: 15 residues. Trimming took off 5 bases at V and 1 base at J, with 15 bases between the two ends. TCRdb reprocessed the 5' RACE reads with MiXCR, giving one entry per CDR3 protein. The sample records 500,000 to 650,000 distinct CDR3 sequences, just over 7% being singletons. The sample holds a few counts of this clonotype. These data also featured in a second study, about yellow fever vaccine responses in identical twins.

The clonotype originates from a woman between 18 and 29 years old in good health. Sequenced: PBMCs. The chain links TRBV20-1 to TRBJ2-1, with D perhaps matching TRBD2 (7 bases). The CDR3 sequence: CSARGAGVSYNEQFF. The CDR3, as DNA: TGCAGTGCTCGGGGGGCGGGAGTTTCCTACAATGAGCAGTTCTTC.